These 14 T cell receptor beta chains were all obtained from the same sample, sequenced in a study of OX40 agonist ivuxolimab in advanced cancers. The assay was immunoSEQ multiplex PCR, and TCRdb's table has in-frame clones only and misses some. The sample holds 80,000 to 100,000 clones, less than 90% seen once. Source: CD4+ or CD8+ T cells sorted from blood, taken in a trial of the OX40 agonist ivuxolimab. Receptors were obtained from an adult with an advanced solid tumor such as melanoma, head and neck, liver or kidney cancer.

In this sample, this clone turned up once. The chain has TRBV5-1 and TRBJ1-1, with 8 bases that match TRBD1. V dropped 0 bases and J dropped 7; count of bases not matched to a gene: 8. The CDR3 is 15 amino acids. The germline V gene encodes CDR1 SGHRS and CDR2 YFSETQ. CDR3: CASSLVETGVFEAFF. CDR3 coding DNA: TGCGCCAGCAGCTTGGTTGAGACAGGGGTTTTTGAAGCTTTCTTT.

The chain combines TRBV6-5 with TRBJ1-1, with a possible D match to TRBD1 (5 bases). V shed 6 bases and J shed 5 bases, with 16 bases lying between them. CDR1 is MNHEY and CDR2 is SVGAGI in the germline V gene. This CDR3 has 14 amino acids. This CDR3 is CASSPNRQGTEAFF. The CDR3 DNA follows: TGTGCCAGCAGCCCCAACAGGCAAGGGACTGAAGCTTTCTTT.

DNA for the CDR3: TGTGCCAGCACCCCGGGGGCGGGAGCGCCCTGGGCGCAGTACTTC. Its protein product is CASTPGAGAPWAQYF. This chain connects TRBV7-9 to TRBJ2-7, with D perhaps TRBD2 (7 bases). V dropped 7 bases and J dropped 9 bases, with 25 bases sitting between them. CDR1 SEHNR and CDR2 FQNEAQ come from the germline V gene (reference sequence). This CDR3 is built from 15 residues.

J is TRBJ2-7 and V is TRBV18; 7 nucleotides agree with TRBD1. This CDR3 region has 14 residues. V gave up 6 bases and J gave up 5 bases; unmatched junction bases: 10. Germline-derived CDR1 and CDR2 are KGHSH and LQKENI. The chain's CDR3 is CASSRDSDSDEQYF. CDR3 bases: TGTGCCAGCTCCCGGGACAGCGACTCAGACGAGCAGTACTTC. The full variable domain, rest sourced from reference TRBV18 and TRBJ2-7, is NAGVMQNPRHLVRRRGQEARLRCSPMKGHSHVYWYRQLPEEGLKFMVYLQKENIIDESGMPKERFSAEFPKEGPSILRIQQVVRGDSAAYFCASSRDSDSDEQYFGPGTRLTVT.

The V gene is TRBV14, the J gene TRBJ2-3, with 7 bases matching TRBD1. Germline lookup yields CDR1 SGHDN and CDR2 FVKESK. The CDR3 is 14 residues long. V lost 0 bases, J lost 5 bases, and 2 bases stayed unmatched. Written as DNA, the CDR3 is TGTGCCAGCAGCCAAGAAGGGGGCGGAGATACGCAGTATTTT. It codes for CASSQEGGGDTQYF.

V usage is TRBV10-1 and J usage is TRBJ1-3; 9 nucleotides align to TRBD1. Per the germline V gene, CDR1 is WNHNN and CDR2 is SYGVQD (reference sequence). The CDR3 runs 14 residues. V shed 6 bases, J shed 5 bases, and the junction held 5 bases outside the gene matches. The CDR3 region has the DNA TGCGCCAGCAGAGGACAGGGGAATAGAAACACCATATATTTT. It is translated as CASRGQGNRNTIYF.

This clone was detected a few times. The chain uses TRBV28 and TRBJ2-1; D is uncertain. CDR1 is MDHEN and CDR2 is SYDVKM in the germline V gene. There are 15 residues in the CDR3. Trimming cost V 6 bases and J 4 bases, with 16 bases left between them. The CDR3 DNA reads as TGTGCCAGCAGCCCATGGCGGAATTCGTACAATGAGCAGTTCTTC. Translating gives CASSPWRNSYNEQFF.

V and J are TRBV19 and TRBJ2-4; D is possibly TRBD1 (6 bases). The CDR3 spans 19 residues. Germline assignment: CDR1 LNHDA and CDR2 SQIVND (reference sequence). The V end lost 1 base, the J end lost 2 bases, and 21 bases lay between the germline ends. CDR3 sequence (DNA): TGTGCCAGTAGTATAGCGGGGACATCCGGATCGGGTACCAAAAACATTCAGTACTTC. As protein: CASSIAGTSGSGTKNIQYF.

The chain joins TRBV5-1 to TRBJ1-6; 7 nucleotides agree with TRBD1. Trimming at V came to 4 bases and at J to 6 bases, leaving 10 bases not matched to a gene. This CDR3 has 16 residues. CDR1 and CDR2 from the germline V gene are SGHRS and YFSETQ. CDR3 nucleotide sequence: TGCGCCAGCAGCCAGAACAGGGGTCGCCCTAATTCACCCCTCCACTTT. Encoded protein: CASSQNRGRPNSPLHF. The full variable domain, in which reference TRBV5-1 and TRBJ1-6 provide the parts outside the CDR3, is KAGVTQTPRYLIKTRGQQVTLSCSPISGHRSVSWYQQTPGQGLQFLFEYFSETQRNKGNFPGRFSGRQFSNSRSEMNVSTLELGDSALYLCASSQNRGRPNSPLHFGNGTRLTVT.

In this sample, this clone turned up once. The chain couples TRBV11-2 to TRBJ1-5; D is undetermined. V was shortened by 2 bases and J by 2 bases, with 10 bases between the two germline ends. The length of the CDR3 is 15 residues. Germline lookup yields CDR1 SGHAT and CDR2 FQNNGV. The CDR3 nucleotides read TGTGCCAGCAGCTTATACGGGATTGGCAATCAGCCCCAGCATTTT. As protein: CASSLYGIGNQPQHF.

This clone came up a few times. CDR3 DNA: TGTGCCAGCAGCTTAGGCTCCTACAATGAGCAGTTCTTC. Amino acids: CASSLGSYNEQFF. The chain couples TRBV7-2 to TRBJ2-1, with D unresolved. CDR1 and CDR2 (germline): SGHTA, FQGNSA. The CDR3 has 13 amino acids. The ends were cut back, 1 base at V and 0 bases at J, with 1 base in the middle.

The CDR3 region is CASSQDRTSTDTQYF. The CDR3 DNA reads TGTGCCAGCAGCCAAGACCGGACTAGCACAGATACGCAGTATTTT. The chain links TRBV4-2 to TRBJ2-3, with a weak D call TRBD2 (5 bases). The CDR3 has 15 residues. Germline values: CDR1 LGHNA, CDR2 YNFKEQ. V was pared by 0 bases and J by 0 bases, with 7 bases between.

The chain joins TRBV7-7 to TRBJ2-5; TRBD1 or TRBD2 may be the D gene (6 bases each). Germline lookup yields CDR1 SSHAT and CDR2 FNYEAQ (reference sequence). This CDR3 contains 14 residues. Trimming stripped 0 bases from V and 4 bases from J, with 9 bases between. The CDR3 reads CASSLARGGETQYF. The CDR3 DNA reads TGTGCCAGCAGCTTAGCCAGGGGAGGAGAGACCCAGTACTTC.

V gene TRBV18 combines with J gene TRBJ1-1; D may be TRBD1 (6 bases). V shed 2 bases and J shed 0 bases, with 22 bases lying between them. The length of the CDR3 is 19 residues. Germline CDR1 reads KGHSH; CDR2 reads LQKENI. CDR3 loop: CASSPYGGKGVVMNTEAFF. The DNA of the CDR3 is TGTGCCAGCTCACCATACGGCGGAAAGGGGGTGGTCATGAACACTGAAGCTTTCTTT.